This T cell receptor (beta chain) was recorded in a study of T cell responses to AZD1222 COVID-19 vaccine. Method: immunoSEQ multiplex PCR; TCRdb's copy keeps in-frame clones and lacks some. The data hold 150,000 to 180,000 clones, with 88% observed a single time. The CDR3 has 15 residues. CDR1 is KGHSH and CDR2 is LQKENI in the germline V gene. With 4 bases clipped from V and 3 bases from J, the junction kept 4 bases outside the gene matches. This chain connects TRBV18 to TRBJ2-2, with TRBD1 matching 8 bases. The sample here was peripheral blood, taken on day 0 of AZD1222 vaccination. The sequence derives from an adult in good health. The CDR3 reads CASSRTGPDTGELFF. The CDR3 region has the DNA TGTGCCAGCTCACGGACAGGGCCGGACACCGGGGAGCTGTTTTTT.